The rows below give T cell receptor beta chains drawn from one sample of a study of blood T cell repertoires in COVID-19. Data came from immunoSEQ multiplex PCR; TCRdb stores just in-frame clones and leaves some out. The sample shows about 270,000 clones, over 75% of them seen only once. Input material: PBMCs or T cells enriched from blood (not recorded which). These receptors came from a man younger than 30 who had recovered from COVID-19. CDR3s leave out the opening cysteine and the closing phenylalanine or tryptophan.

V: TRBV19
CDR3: ASSLHGDYSNQPQH

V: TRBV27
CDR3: ASSSEPTGLTYEQY

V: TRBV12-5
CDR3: ASGFLVGSGNSGANVLT

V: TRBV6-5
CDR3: ASSYSKGAPTDTQY

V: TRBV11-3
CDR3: ASSLVHPQGQPQH

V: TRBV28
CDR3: ASSLWTGGLHSYT

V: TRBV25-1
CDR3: ASTPTRTGKGGDYGYT

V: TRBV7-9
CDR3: ASSGGGGAKPYNEQF

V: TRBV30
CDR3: AWSGQGYEQY

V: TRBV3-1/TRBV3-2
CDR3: ASSQATSGGVYEQY

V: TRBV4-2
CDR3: ASSQNKYYEQY

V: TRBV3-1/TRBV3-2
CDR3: ASSPSGRGDTQY

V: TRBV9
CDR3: ASSPDDRGRAF

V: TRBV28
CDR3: ASSYRRVGEKLF

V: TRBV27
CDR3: ASSPPGWNYGYT

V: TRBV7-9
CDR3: ASSLDRLGPSNGYT

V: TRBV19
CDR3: ASSILDKNSPLH

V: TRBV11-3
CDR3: ASSFSGQGASGANVLT

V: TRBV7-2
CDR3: ASSGAGQVTGNTIY

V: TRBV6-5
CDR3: ASSFDQGVYEQY

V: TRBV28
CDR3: ASSQGLNTGELF

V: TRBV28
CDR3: ATQIRGATEAF

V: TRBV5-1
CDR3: ASSTTALKGETQY

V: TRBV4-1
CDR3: ASSQDSTGGLYGYT

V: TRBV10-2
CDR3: ASSEQSDNEQY

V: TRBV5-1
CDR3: ASSLGGEVSYGYT

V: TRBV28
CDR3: ASRSGGTLNTEAF

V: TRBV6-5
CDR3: ASSYSYLATYEQY

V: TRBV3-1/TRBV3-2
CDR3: ASSQGSSYNEQF

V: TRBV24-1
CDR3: ATSDPNSALGQY

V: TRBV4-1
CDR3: ASSQKPGQGAGDTGELF